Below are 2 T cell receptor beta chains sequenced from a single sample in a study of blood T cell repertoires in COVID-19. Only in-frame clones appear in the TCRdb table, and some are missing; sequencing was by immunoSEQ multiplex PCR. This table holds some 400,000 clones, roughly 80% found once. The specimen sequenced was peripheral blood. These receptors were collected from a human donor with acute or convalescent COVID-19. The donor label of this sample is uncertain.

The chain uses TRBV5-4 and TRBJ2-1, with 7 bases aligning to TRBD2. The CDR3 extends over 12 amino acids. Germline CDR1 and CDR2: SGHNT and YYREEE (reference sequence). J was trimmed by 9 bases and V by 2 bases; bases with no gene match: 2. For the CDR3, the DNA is TGTGCCAGCAGCTTACTAGCGACTGAGCAGTTCTTC. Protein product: CASSLLATEQFF.

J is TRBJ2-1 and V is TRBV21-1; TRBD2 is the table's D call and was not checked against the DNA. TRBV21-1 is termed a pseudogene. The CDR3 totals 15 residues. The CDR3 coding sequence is TGTGCCAGCAATCCCCCAGCGGGAGACCGCAATGAGCAGTTCTTC. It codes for CASNPPAGDRNEQFF.